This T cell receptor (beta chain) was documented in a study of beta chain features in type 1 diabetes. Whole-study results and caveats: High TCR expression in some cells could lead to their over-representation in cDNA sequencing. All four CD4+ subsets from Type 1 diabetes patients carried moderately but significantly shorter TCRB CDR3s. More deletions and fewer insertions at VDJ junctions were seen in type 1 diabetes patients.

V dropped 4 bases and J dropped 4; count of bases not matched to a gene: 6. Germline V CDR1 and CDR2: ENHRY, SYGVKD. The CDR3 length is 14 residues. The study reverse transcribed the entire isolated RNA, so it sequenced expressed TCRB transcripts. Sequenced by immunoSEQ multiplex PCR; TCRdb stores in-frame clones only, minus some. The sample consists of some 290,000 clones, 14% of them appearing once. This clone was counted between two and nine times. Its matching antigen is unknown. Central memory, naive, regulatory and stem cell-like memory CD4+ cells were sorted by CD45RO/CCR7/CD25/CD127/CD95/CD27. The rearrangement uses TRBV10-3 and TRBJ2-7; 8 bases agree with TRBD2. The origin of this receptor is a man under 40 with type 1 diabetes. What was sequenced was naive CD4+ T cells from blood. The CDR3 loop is CAISGSGKVYEQYF. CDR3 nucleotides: TGTGCCATCAGTGGTAGCGGGAAAGTGTACGAGCAGTACTTC.